This T cell receptor (beta chain) is from a study of blood T cell repertoires in COVID-19. Turning to the study itself: The United States, Italy and Spain supplied acute and convalescent COVID-19 samples. T cells, B-cell-depleted T cells, or PBMCs provided the cDNA or gDNA that served as material.

V lost 6 bases to trimming and J lost 3 bases; unmatched junction nucleotides: 11. The CDR3 totals 15 residues. Germline V gene sequence: CDR1 LNHDA, CDR2 SQIVND (reference sequence). Original processing methods: Amplified reference gene primers provided the basis for estimating nucleated cell counts. Some clones are missing from TCRdb's copy, which holds only in-frame ones; the method was immunoSEQ multiplex PCR. V, J and clone size reflect that table, while D and trimming were determined from the DNA. Of 52,000 or so clones in the sample, roughly nine tenths are singletons; the top ten hold about 4%.

The receptor was isolated from a man aged 50-59 years with acute or convalescent COVID-19. Sequencing used peripheral blood. The rearrangement joins TRBV19 to TRBJ2-7, with TRBD2 matching 7 bases. The CDR3 is CASSSYGGSIYEQYF. CDR3 nucleotides: TGTGCCAGTAGCAGCTATGGCGGGAGTATCTACGAGCAGTACTTC.